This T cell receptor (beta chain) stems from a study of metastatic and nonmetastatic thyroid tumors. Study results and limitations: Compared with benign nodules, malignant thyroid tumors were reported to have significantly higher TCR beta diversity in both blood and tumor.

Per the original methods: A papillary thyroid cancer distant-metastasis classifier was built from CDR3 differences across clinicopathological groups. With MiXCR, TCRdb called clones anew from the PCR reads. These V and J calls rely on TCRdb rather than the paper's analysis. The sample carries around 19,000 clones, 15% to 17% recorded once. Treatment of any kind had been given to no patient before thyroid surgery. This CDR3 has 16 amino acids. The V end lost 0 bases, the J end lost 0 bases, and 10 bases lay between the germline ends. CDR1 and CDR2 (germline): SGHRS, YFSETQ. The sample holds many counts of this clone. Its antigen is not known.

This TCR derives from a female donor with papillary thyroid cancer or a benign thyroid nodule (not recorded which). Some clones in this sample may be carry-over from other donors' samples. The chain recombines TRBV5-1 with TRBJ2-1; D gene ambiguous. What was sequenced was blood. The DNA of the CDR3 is TGCGCCAGCAGCTTGGGGCAGGCGAGCTCCTACAATGAGCAGTTCTTC. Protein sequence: CASSLGQASSYNEQFF. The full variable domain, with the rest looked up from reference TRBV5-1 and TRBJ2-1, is KAGVTQTPRYLIKTRGQQVTLSCSPISGHRSVSWYQQTPGQGLQFLFEYFSETQRNKGNFPGRFSGRQFSNSRSEMNVSTLELGDSALYLCASSLGQASSYNEQFFGPGTRLTVL.